This entry lists 16 T cell receptor beta chains sequenced from one sample in a study of blood T cell repertoires in COVID-19. Only in-frame clones appear in the TCRdb table, and some are missing; sequencing was by immunoSEQ multiplex PCR. The data contain about 130,000 clones, around 85% of them singletons. The sample was peripheral blood. All receptors derive from a woman older than 75 with acute or convalescent COVID-19.

This clone turned up a few times. Other DNA sequences from this sample encode an identical CDR3 as well. The rearrangement links TRBV7-3 to TRBJ1-2; 10 bases are shared with TRBD1. In germline, CDR1 is SGHTA, CDR2 FQGTGA. CDR3 length: 13 amino acids. J was trimmed by 8 bases and V by 5 bases; bases with no gene match: 5. CDR3 coding DNA: TGTGCCAGCAGCCCCGGACAGGGGGGGGGCTACACCTTC. It translates to CASSPGQGGGYTF.

This chain joins TRBV3-1 (or the pseudogene TRBV3-2) and TRBJ1-1; no reliable D call. The germline V gene encodes CDR1 LGHDT and CDR2 YNNKEL (reference sequence). The V end lost 4 bases, the J end lost 6 bases, and 18 bases lay between the germline ends. This CDR3 is 15 amino acids long. CDR3 sequence reads: CASSPGLGSDAEAFF. The CDR3 DNA follows: TGTGCCAGCAGCCCCGGACTGGGGTCCGATGCTGAAGCTTTCTTT.

A remark on this clone: The same CDR3 arises from other DNA sequences in this sample as well. The chain links TRBV5-5 to TRBJ2-5; 10 nucleotides line up with TRBD2. The V and J ends lost 0 bases and 1 base, in that order; junction bases with no gene match: 3. The CDR3 is 16 residues long. Germline-derived CDR1 and CDR2 are SGHKS and YYEKEE (reference sequence). The CDR3 DNA reads TGTGCCAGCAGCTTGGGTCCTAGCGGGGGCCAAGAGACCCAGTACTTC. As protein: CASSLGPSGGQETQYF.

The chain has TRBV5-1 and TRBJ1-2; 7 bases match TRBD1. The CDR3 covers 16 residues. V trimming: 7 bases; J trimming: 0 bases; junction bases outside the gene matches: 12. Germline V lookup: CDR1 SGHRS, CDR2 YFSETQ. The CDR3 loop reads CASFPQERGPNYGYTF. The CDR3, as DNA: TGCGCCAGCTTCCCTCAAGAGAGGGGGCCTAACTATGGCTACACCTTC.

The chain is built from TRBV5-1 and TRBJ2-2; 9 bases match TRBD1. The CDR3 loop spans 19 amino acids. CDR1 is SGHRS, CDR2 YFSETQ, per germline. V was clipped by 1 base and J by 4 bases; unmatched bases: 14. CDR3: CASSLWEFARQGGTGELFF. CDR3 nucleotide sequence: TGCGCCAGCAGCTTGTGGGAGTTTGCCCGACAGGGGGGCACCGGGGAGCTGTTTTTT.

This CDR3 reads CATSDLWRTSGGHNTGELFF. The CDR3 coding sequence is TGTGCCACCAGTGATTTGTGGAGGACTAGCGGGGGGCATAACACCGGGGAGCTGTTTTTT. J is TRBJ2-2 and V is TRBV24-1; TRBD2 aligns across 14 bases. Trimming at V came to 0 bases and at J to 2 bases, leaving 7 bases not matched to a gene. This CDR3 has 20 amino acids. Looked up from germline, CDR1 is KGHDR and CDR2 is SFDVKD.

The chain carries TRBV11-2 and TRBJ2-7; D not certain. The CDR3 spans 15 residues. The V end lost 4 bases, the J end lost 0 bases, and 13 bases lay between the germline ends. CDR1 and CDR2 (germline): SGHAT, FQNNGV. The CDR3 protein is CASSSKYLSSYEQYF. As DNA, the CDR3 is TGTGCCAGCAGCTCAAAATACCTGAGCTCCTACGAGCAGTACTTC.

The chain links TRBV13 to TRBJ1-1; the D gene is possibly TRBD1 (5 bases). The length of the CDR3 is 14 residues. V was pared by 6 bases and J by 2 bases, with 13 bases between. The germline V gene has CDR1 PRHDT and CDR2 FYEKMQ (reference sequence). The CDR3 DNA follows: TGTGCCAGCAGTCCTAGACAGAGCAACACTGAAGCTTTCTTT. Translation: CASSPRQSNTEAFF.

J is TRBJ1-2 and V is TRBV14; the D is unclear. Germline assignment: CDR1 SGHDN and CDR2 FVKESK. V lost 0 bases and J lost 5, with 13 bases in between. This CDR3 region has 15 residues. The CDR3 nucleotides read TGTGCCAGCAGCCAAGAGGTACGGGGTCAGTATGGCTACACCTTC. Its translation: CASSQEVRGQYGYTF. Full variable domain (missing parts from reference TRBV14 and TRBJ1-2): EAGVTQFPSHSVIEKGQTVTLRCDPISGHDNLYWYRRVMGKEIKFLLHFVKESKQDESGMPNNRFLAERTGGTYSTLKVQPAELEDSGVYFCASSQEVRGQYGYTFGSGTRLTVV.

CDR3 sequence reads: CASSLQGRKDTEAFF. For the CDR3, the DNA is TGTGCCAGCAGCTTGCAGGGCAGAAAAGACACTGAAGCTTTCTTT. The chain employs TRBV5-6 and TRBJ1-1; D possibly corresponds to TRBD1 (5 bases). The CDR3 spans 15 residues. Trimming removed 1 base at V and 3 bases at J, with 13 bases between. CDR1 SGHDT and CDR2 YYEEEE come from the germline V gene. The full variable domain, its missing parts supplied by reference TRBV5-6 and TRBJ1-1, is DAGVTQSPTHLIKTRGQQVTLRCSPKSGHDTVSWYQQALGQGPQFIFQYYEEEERQRGNFPDRFSGHQFPNYSSELNVNALLLGDSALYLCASSLQGRKDTEAFFGQGTRLTVV.

The gene calls are TRBV24-1 and TRBJ1-5; TRBD1 agrees at 9 bases. J was trimmed by 4 bases and V by 4 bases; bases with no gene match: 7. CDR1 and CDR2 (germline): KGHDR, SFDVKD. The CDR3 sequence is 16 residues long. The CDR3 is CATSDSGQGANQPQHF. CDR3 nucleotide sequence: TGTGCCACCAGTGACTCGGGACAGGGCGCTAATCAGCCCCAGCATTTT.

This chain links TRBV11-3 with TRBJ1-1; 7 positions agree with TRBD1. This CDR3 region has 12 residues. The ends lost 5 bases at V and 8 bases at J; junction bases unmatched: 5. CDR1 is SGHNT and CDR2 is YENEEA in the germline V gene. CDR3 loop: CASSTRTGEAFF. CDR3 DNA: TGTGCCAGCAGCACCCGGACAGGAGAAGCTTTCTTT.

The rearrangement links TRBV2 to TRBJ2-2, with a weak D call TRBD1 (6 bases). This CDR3 comprises 17 residues. Trimming shortened V by 3 bases and J by 4 bases, and 18 bases separated the two germline ends. The V gene's germline CDR1 is SNHLY and CDR2 FYNNEI. CDR3 bases: TGTGCCAGCAGTGAGTTGTATATTGGACAGTCCACCGGGGAGCTGTTTTTT. Translated, it gives CASSELYIGQSTGELFF.

The chain recombines TRBV18 with TRBJ2-2; 7 bases map to TRBD2. Germline V gives CDR1 KGHSH, CDR2 LQKENI. This CDR3 has 15 amino acids. The trim removed 3 bases at V and 4 bases at J, leaving 5 bases unmatched. Here the CDR3 DNA reads TGTGCCAGCTCACCGCGTTGGGAGGGCACCGGGGAGCTGTTTTTT. Residues: CASSPRWEGTGELFF.

J is TRBJ1-3 and V is TRBV5-1; 9 bases align to TRBD1. V was pared by 4 bases and J by 3 bases, with 14 bases of the junction left unmatched. CDR1 and CDR2 (germline): SGHRS, YFSETQ. The CDR3 totals 18 residues. CDR3 coding DNA: TGCGCCAGCAGCCGGGGAGGGGACAGGGCGGCTATTGGAAACACCATATATTTT. This codes for CASSRGGDRAAIGNTIYF.

V and J are TRBV19 and TRBJ1-6; TRBD1 matches 8 bases. The V and J ends lost 5 bases and 7 bases, in that order; junction bases with no gene match: 4. Germline lookup yields CDR1 LNHDA and CDR2 SQIVND (reference sequence). The CDR3 length is 14 residues. The CDR3 DNA follows: TGTGCCAGTAGTGACAGGGGAGGAAATTCACCCCTCCACTTT. Its protein product is CASSDRGGNSPLHF.